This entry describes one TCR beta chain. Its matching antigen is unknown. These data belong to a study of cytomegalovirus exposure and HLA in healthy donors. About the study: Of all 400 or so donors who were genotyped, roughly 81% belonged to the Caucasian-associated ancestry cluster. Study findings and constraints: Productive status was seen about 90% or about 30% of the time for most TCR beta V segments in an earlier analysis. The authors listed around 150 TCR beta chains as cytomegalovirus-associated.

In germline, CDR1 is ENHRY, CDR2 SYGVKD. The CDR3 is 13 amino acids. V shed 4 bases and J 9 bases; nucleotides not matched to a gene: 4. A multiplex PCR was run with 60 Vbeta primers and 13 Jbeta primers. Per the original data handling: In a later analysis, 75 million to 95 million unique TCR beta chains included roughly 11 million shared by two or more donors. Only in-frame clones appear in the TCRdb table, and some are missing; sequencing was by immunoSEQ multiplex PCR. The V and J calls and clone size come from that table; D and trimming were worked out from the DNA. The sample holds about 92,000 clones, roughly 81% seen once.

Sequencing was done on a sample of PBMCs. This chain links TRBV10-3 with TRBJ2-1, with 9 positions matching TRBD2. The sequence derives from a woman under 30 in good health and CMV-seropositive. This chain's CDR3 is CAISGSGRSEQFF. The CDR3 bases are TGTGCCATCAGTGGGAGCGGGAGGAGTGAGCAGTTCTTC.